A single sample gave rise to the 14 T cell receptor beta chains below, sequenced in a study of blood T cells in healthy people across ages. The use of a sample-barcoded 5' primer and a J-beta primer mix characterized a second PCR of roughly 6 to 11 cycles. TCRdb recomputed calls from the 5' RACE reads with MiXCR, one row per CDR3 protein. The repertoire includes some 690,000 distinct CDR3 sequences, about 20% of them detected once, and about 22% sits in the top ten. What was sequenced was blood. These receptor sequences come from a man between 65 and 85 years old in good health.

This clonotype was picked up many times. The CDR3 loop reads CASSPGGVNTEAFF. In DNA, the CDR3 is TGCGCCAGCAGCCCCGGGGGGGTGAACACTGAAGCTTTCTTT. The chain is built from TRBV5-1 and TRBJ1-1, with a possible D match to TRBD1 (5 bases). Germline lookup yields CDR1 SGHRS and CDR2 YFSETQ. The CDR3 has 14 residues. The V gene lost 4 bases and the J gene lost 0 bases, with 10 bases spanning the gap. Variable domain in full (rest from reference TRBV5-1 and TRBJ1-1): KAGVTQTPRYLIKTRGQQVTLSCSPISGHRSVSWYQQTPGQGLQFLFEYFSETQRNKGNFPGRFSGRQFSNSRSEMNVSTLELGDSALYLCASSPGGVNTEAFFGQGTRLTVV.

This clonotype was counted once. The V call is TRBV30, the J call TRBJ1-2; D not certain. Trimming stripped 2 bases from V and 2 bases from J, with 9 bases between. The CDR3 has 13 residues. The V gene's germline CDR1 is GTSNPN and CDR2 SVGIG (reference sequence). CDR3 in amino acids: CAWSLVGNYGYTF. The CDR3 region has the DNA TGTGCCTGGAGTTTGGTGGGAAACTATGGCTACACCTTC.

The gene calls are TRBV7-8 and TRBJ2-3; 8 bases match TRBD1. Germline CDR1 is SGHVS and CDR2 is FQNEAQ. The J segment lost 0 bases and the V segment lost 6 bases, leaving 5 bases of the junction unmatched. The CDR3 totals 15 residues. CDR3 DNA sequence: TGTGCCAGCAGAAGGACAGGGACAAGCACAGATACGCAGTATTTT. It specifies CASRRTGTSTDTQYF.

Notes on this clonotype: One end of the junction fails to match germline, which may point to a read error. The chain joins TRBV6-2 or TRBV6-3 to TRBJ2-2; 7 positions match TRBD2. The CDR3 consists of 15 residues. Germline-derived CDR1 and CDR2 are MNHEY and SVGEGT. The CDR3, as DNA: TGTGCCAGCAGTCTAGCGGTTGGGAGCACCGGGGAGCTGCTTTTT. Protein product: CASSLAVGSTGELLF.

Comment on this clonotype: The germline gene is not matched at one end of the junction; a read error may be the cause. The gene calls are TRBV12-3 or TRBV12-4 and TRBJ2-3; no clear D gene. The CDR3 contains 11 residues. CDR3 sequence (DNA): TGTGCCAGCGGGCGAACAGATGCGCAGTATTTT. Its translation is CASGRTDAQYF.

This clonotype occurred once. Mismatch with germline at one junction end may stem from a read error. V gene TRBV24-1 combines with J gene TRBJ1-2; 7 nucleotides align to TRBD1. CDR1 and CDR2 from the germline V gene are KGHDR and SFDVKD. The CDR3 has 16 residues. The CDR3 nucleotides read TGTGCCACCAGCACCCACAGGGGCGAGGGCTTATATGACTACACCTTC. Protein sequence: CATSTHRGEGLYDYTF.

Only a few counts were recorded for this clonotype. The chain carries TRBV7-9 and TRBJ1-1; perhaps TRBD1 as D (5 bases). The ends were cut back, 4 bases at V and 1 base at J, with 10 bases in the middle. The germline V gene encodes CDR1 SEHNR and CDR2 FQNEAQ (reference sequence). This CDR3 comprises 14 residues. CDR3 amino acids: CASSSFGGNTEAFF. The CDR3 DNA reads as TGTGCCAGCAGCTCGTTCGGGGGGAACACTGAAGCTTTCTTT. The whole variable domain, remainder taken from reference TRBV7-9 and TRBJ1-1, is DTGVSQNPRHKITKRGQNVTFRCDPISEHNRLYWYRQTLGQGPEFLTYFQNEAQLEKSRLLSDRFSAERPKGSFSTLEIQRTEQGDSAMYLCASSSFGGNTEAFFGQGTRLTVV.

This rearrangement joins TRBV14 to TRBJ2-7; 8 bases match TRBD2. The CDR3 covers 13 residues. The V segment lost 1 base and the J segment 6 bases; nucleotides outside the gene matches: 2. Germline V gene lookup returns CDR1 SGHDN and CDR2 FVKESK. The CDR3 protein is CASSQGREGEQYF. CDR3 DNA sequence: TGTGCCAGCAGCCAAGGTCGGGAGGGCGAGCAGTACTTC.

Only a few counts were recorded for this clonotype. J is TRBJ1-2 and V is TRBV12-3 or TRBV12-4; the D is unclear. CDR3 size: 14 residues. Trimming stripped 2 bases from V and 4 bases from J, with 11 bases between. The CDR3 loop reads CASSLNDISYGYTF. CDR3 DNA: TGTGCCAGCAGTTTAAACGACATCTCCTATGGCTACACCTTC.

The CDR3 region is CASSAWVTNTEAFF. For the CDR3, the DNA is TGCGCCAGCAGCGCTTGGGTGACGAACACTGAAGCTTTCTTT. V and J are TRBV5-1 and TRBJ1-1; D uncertain. V lost 4 bases, J lost 1 base, and 11 bases lay in between. Germline V gene lookup returns CDR1 SGHRS and CDR2 YFSETQ. The CDR3 contains 14 residues. Complete variable domain (other parts from reference TRBV5-1 and TRBJ1-1): KAGVTQTPRYLIKTRGQQVTLSCSPISGHRSVSWYQQTPGQGLQFLFEYFSETQRNKGNFPGRFSGRQFSNSRSEMNVSTLELGDSALYLCASSAWVTNTEAFFGQGTRLTVV.

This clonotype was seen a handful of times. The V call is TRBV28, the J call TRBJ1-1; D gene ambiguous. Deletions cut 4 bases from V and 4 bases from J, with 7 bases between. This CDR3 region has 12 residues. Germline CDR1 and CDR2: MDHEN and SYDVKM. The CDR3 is CASSSSITEAFF. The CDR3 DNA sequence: TGTGCCAGCAGTTCCTCGATCACTGAAGCTTTCTTT.

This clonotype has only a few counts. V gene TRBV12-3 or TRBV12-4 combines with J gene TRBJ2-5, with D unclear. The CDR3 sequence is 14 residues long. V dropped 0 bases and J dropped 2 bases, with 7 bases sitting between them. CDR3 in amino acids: CASSLAQSQETQYF. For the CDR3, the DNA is TGTGCCAGCAGTTTAGCACAGAGTCAAGAGACCCAGTACTTC.

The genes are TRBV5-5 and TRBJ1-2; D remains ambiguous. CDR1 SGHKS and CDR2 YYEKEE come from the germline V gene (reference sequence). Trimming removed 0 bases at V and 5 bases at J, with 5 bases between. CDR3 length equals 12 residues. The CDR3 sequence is CASSLGEYGYTF. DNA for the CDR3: TGTGCCAGCAGCTTGGGGGAGTATGGCTACACCTTC.

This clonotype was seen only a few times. CDR3 sequence (DNA): TGTGCCAGCAGCCAATCGGGGTACGAGCAGTACGTC. Protein product: CASSQSGYEQYV. The V and J genes are TRBV12-3 or TRBV12-4 and TRBJ2-1, with D perhaps TRBD2 (5 bases). TRBJ2-7 matches the DNA end more closely, so the J call is doubtful. This CDR3 is 12 amino acids long.